The 19 T cell receptor beta chains presented below share a single source sample, sequenced in a study of blood T cells in healthy people across ages. The authors ran a second PCR of 7 to 11 cycles using a sample-barcoded 5' primer and a J-beta primer mix. Each CDR3 protein gets one entry after TCRdb re-called the 5' RACE reads with MiXCR. The sample lists fewer than 950,000 distinct CDR3 sequences, 40% to 65% occurring once. The sequenced material came from blood. These receptors originate from a man older than 75 in good health.

This chain joins TRBV27 and TRBJ2-5, with D unresolved. Germline V gives CDR1 MNHEY, CDR2 SMNVEV (reference sequence). This CDR3 contains 11 residues. Trimming removed 0 bases from V and 11 bases from J, with 7 bases in between. CDR3 region: CASSLSEKQYF. The CDR3 nucleotides read TGTGCCAGCAGTTTATCTGAGAAACAGTACTTC.

Only a few counts were recorded for this clonotype. The gene calls are TRBV28 and TRBJ2-7; perhaps TRBD1 as D (6 bases). The germline V gene encodes CDR1 MDHEN and CDR2 SYDVKM. The CDR3 is 13 amino acids. V was clipped by 2 bases and J by 7 bases, with 12 bases between them. DNA for the CDR3: TGTGCCAGCAGTTTAGGACAGCTCTTAGAGCAGTACTTC. It translates to CASSLGQLLEQYF.

The chain combines TRBV6-5 with TRBJ2-5; D not certain. The CDR3 extends over 11 amino acids. Germline loops: CDR1 MNHEY, CDR2 SVGAGI. V was trimmed by 7 bases and J by 5 bases, leaving 8 bases between them. The CDR3 DNA reads TGTGCCAGCACCTACCGGGAGACCCAGTACTTC. Translating gives CASTYRETQYF.

The chain recombines TRBV2 with TRBJ2-3; TRBD1 matches at 8 bases. Trimming took 4 bases from V and 14 from J; bases not matched to a gene: 20. The CDR3 runs 16 residues. Germline values: CDR1 SNHLY, CDR2 FYNNEI. The CDR3 sequence: CASSGGQEGSHRYAYF. The CDR3 nucleotides read TGTGCCAGCAGTGGGGGACAGGAGGGATCGCACAGATACGCGTATTTT.

The rearrangement uses TRBV2 and TRBJ2-5; D might be TRBD1 (6 bases). Germline V lookup: CDR1 SNHLY, CDR2 FYNNEI. Trimming left V 8 bases short and J 4 bases short, with 17 bases between. The CDR3 sequence is 14 residues long. The CDR3 coding sequence is TGTGCCAGCTATAATACAGGGATGGCAGAGACCCAGTACTTC. Amino acids: CASYNTGMAETQYF.

This clonotype was found a few times. V usage is TRBV20-1 and J usage is TRBJ1-1; D not resolved. Germline V CDR1 and CDR2: DFQATT, SNEGSKA (reference sequence). Deletions cut 1 base from V and 11 bases from J, with 17 bases between. The CDR3 sequence is 13 residues long. CDR3 sequence reads: CSARGTLVDSAFF. CDR3 nucleotide sequence: TGCAGTGCTAGAGGGACGTTAGTTGATTCGGCTTTCTTT.

The chain recombines TRBV30 with TRBJ1-2, with D possibly TRBD1 on 5 matching bases. The CDR3 spans 14 residues. Germline-derived CDR1 and CDR2 are GTSNPN and SVGIG (reference sequence). V was trimmed by 0 bases and J by 7 bases, leaving 15 bases between them. The DNA for the CDR3 is TGTGCCTGGAGTGTCGGAGGGGCTGCTGGTGGCTACACCTTC. Translating gives CAWSVGGAAGGYTF.

V usage is TRBV5-5 and J usage is TRBJ2-1, with a weak D call TRBD1 (5 bases). The CDR3 spans 14 residues. The V end lost 4 bases, the J end lost 13 bases, and 21 bases lay between the germline ends. Germline-derived CDR1 and CDR2 are SGHKS and YYEKEE (reference sequence). CDR3: CASSRRVSQETQFF. The CDR3 DNA sequence: TGTGCCAGCAGCCGCAGGGTTTCTCAAGAGACCCAGTTCTTC.

The chain uses TRBV5-1 and TRBJ2-5; D perhaps matches TRBD2 (5 bases). V lost 0 bases, J lost 5 bases, and 14 bases lay in between. Germline values: CDR1 SGHRS, CDR2 YFSETQ. The CDR3 has 15 residues. The DNA of the CDR3 is TGCGCCAGCAGCTTGGCCTGGTCATCGGGGGAGACCCAGTACTTC. It codes for CASSLAWSSGETQYF.

This clonotype was picked up a small number of times. For the CDR3, the DNA is TGTGCCAGCAGCGTCTCAGCGGGACCATACAATGAGCAGTTCTTC. Translated, it gives CASSVSAGPYNEQFF. The rearrangement uses TRBV9 and TRBJ2-1; 7 nucleotides agree with TRBD2. CDR1 and CDR2 (germline): SGDLS, YYNGEE. The V segment lost 2 bases and the J segment 4 bases; nucleotides outside the gene matches: 6. The CDR3 has 15 residues.

This clonotype turned up a few times. The rearrangement joins TRBV7-2 to TRBJ2-1; D tentatively fits TRBD1 or TRBD2 (5 bases each). This CDR3 has 11 residues. Germline CDR1 SGHTA, CDR2 FQGNSA. The V end lost 9 bases, the J end lost 5 bases, and 8 bases lay between the germline ends. CDR3 sequence: CARGRDNEQFF. The CDR3, as DNA: TGTGCCAGGGGACGGGACAATGAGCAGTTCTTC.

This chain links TRBV27 with TRBJ2-4; D not certain. The better agreement between TRBJ2-5 and the DNA end casts doubt on the J call. The CDR3 runs to 15 residues. CDR1 is MNHEY, CDR2 SMNVEV, per germline (reference sequence). CDR3 loop: CASSLSIGLLETQYF. The CDR3 coding sequence is TGTGCCAGCAGTTTATCGATAGGGTTATTAGAGACCCAGTACTTC.

The CDR3 protein is CASADLPVETQYF. In DNA, the CDR3 is TGTGCCAGCGCCGACCTACCCGTCGAGACCCAGTACTTC. V usage is TRBV21-1 and J usage is TRBJ2-5. TRBV21-1 is a known pseudogene. This CDR3 is built from 13 residues.

The chain links TRBV3-1 to TRBJ2-5, with TRBD2 matching 8 bases. The CDR3 has 17 residues. The germline CDR1 and CDR2 sequences are LGHDT and YNNKEL (reference sequence). Germline trimming cut 0 bases from V and 2 bases from J; bases unmatched to any gene: 8. CDR3 sequence (DNA): TGTGCCAGCAGCCAAGATGAGCTAGCGGGCAGACAAGAGACCCAGTACTTC. Encoded protein: CASSQDELAGRQETQYF.

This chain connects TRBV3-1 to TRBJ2-3; 7 bases match TRBD2. J gave up 3 bases and V 3 bases, and 3 bases lay outside the gene matches. The germline V gene has CDR1 LGHDT and CDR2 YNNKEL (reference sequence). This CDR3 contains 14 residues. The CDR3 region is CASSQASGTDTQYF. In DNA, the CDR3 is TGTGCCAGCAGCCAGGCTAGCGGAACAGATACGCAGTATTTT.

V gene TRBV30 combines with J gene TRBJ1-6; D is uncertain. Trimming removed 0 bases at V and 8 bases at J, with 14 bases between. CDR1 is GTSNPN, CDR2 SVGIG, per germline (reference sequence). The CDR3 has 15 residues. The CDR3 bases are TGTGCCTGGAGTGTACAGAGAGTGCCCGATTCACCCCTCCACTTT. Translation: CAWSVQRVPDSPLHF.

This clonotype was seen more than once but under ten times. V is TRBV5-1 and J is TRBJ2-1; 7 positions match TRBD1. CDR1 is SGHRS, CDR2 YFSETQ, per germline. The V segment lost 4 bases and the J segment 0 bases; nucleotides outside the gene matches: 10. The CDR3 length is 17 residues. The CDR3 sequence: CASSRLTGQTSYNEQFF. The CDR3 DNA sequence: TGCGCCAGCAGCCGCCTCACGGGACAGACCTCCTACAATGAGCAGTTCTTC.

CDR3 in DNA: TGTGCCAGCATAGGGGGTTTCTACACTGAAGCTTTCTTT. Translated: CASIGGFYTEAFF. The chain carries TRBV6-1 and TRBJ1-1; D may be TRBD1 (6 bases). This CDR3 spans 13 amino acids. With 7 bases removed from V and 3 bases from J, the gap between germline ends came to 12 bases. CDR1 is MNHNS, CDR2 SASEGT, per germline.

This clonotype was counted only a few times. The V and J genes are TRBV7-3 and TRBJ2-5; D possibly corresponds to TRBD2 (6 bases). V was cut by 1 base and J by 2 bases, with 11 bases left in between. The CDR3 totals 15 residues. Germline loops: CDR1 SGHTA, CDR2 FQGTGA. The CDR3 is CASSLMGGAQETQYF. Here the CDR3 DNA reads TGTGCCAGCAGCTTAATGGGGGGAGCTCAAGAGACCCAGTACTTC.